The 16 T cell receptor beta chains below come from one sample, sequenced in a study of blood T cell repertoires in COVID-19. TCRdb keeps only in-frame clones here, not all; method: immunoSEQ multiplex PCR. Among about 370,000 clones, 90% were seen once, and the ten largest hold 6.5% to 8%. Sequencing was done on a sample of peripheral blood. The source of these receptors is a man aged 18-30 years with active or convalescent COVID-19.

The chain has TRBV6-6 and TRBJ1-2; possibly TRBD1 for D (6 bases). V lost 0 bases and J 0 bases, leaving 11 bases between the germline ends. CDR1 MNHNY and CDR2 SVGAGI come from the germline V gene (reference sequence). This CDR3 is 16 amino acids long. The CDR3 loop is CASSYSVQGPNYGYTF. The CDR3 coding sequence is TGTGCCAGCAGTTACTCGGTCCAGGGGCCTAACTATGGCTACACCTTC.

The CDR3, as DNA: TGTGCCAGCAGTTGGGACAGGCTTGAAAAACTGTTTTTT. This encodes CASSWDRLEKLFF. The gene calls are TRBV27 and TRBJ1-4; 8 bases fit TRBD1. Germline V gene sequence: CDR1 MNHEY, CDR2 SMNVEV (reference sequence). The ends lost 4 bases at V and 7 bases at J; junction bases unmatched: 2. The CDR3 is 13 amino acids.

This chain uses TRBV14 with TRBJ2-2; 13 nucleotides agree with TRBD2. CDR3 length: 19 residues. V shed 3 bases and J 7 bases; nucleotides not matched to a gene: 14. Germline V CDR1 and CDR2: SGHDN, FVKESK. The CDR3 bases are TGTGCCAGCAGCCATCACACTAGCGGGAGGGCCCCTTGGGACGGGGAGCTGTTTTTT. Its translation is CASSHHTSGRAPWDGELFF.

J is TRBJ1-1 and V is TRBV6-2 or TRBV6-3; TRBD1 might be the D (5 bases). The CDR3 sequence is 13 residues long. The germline CDR1 and CDR2 sequences are MNHEY and SVGEGT. V lost 5 bases to trimming and J lost 6 bases, with 13 bases between them. The CDR3 nucleotides are TGTGCCAGCAGTCATAACCGGGACTCTGAAGCTTTCTTT. Encoded protein: CASSHNRDSEAFF.

The chain uses TRBV5-1 and TRBJ2-2, with 7 bases aligning to TRBD2. The V gene's germline CDR1 is SGHRS and CDR2 YFSETQ. The CDR3 has 16 amino acids. V lost 4 bases and J lost 1; bases outside the gene matches: 7. DNA for the CDR3: TGCGCCAGCAGCCAAGCGGGGAGGAGGAACACCGGGGAGCTGTTTTTT. As protein: CASSQAGRRNTGELFF.

The CDR3 spells CASSVARGGNQPQHF. The CDR3 DNA is TGTGCCAGCAGTGTAGCCCGGGGGGGCAATCAGCCCCAGCATTTT. The genes are TRBV2 and TRBJ1-5; maybe TRBD1 (5 bases). The CDR3 covers 15 residues. Germline V lookup: CDR1 SNHLY, CDR2 FYNNEI. Trimming removed 4 bases from V and 2 bases from J, with 12 bases in between.

The chain uses TRBV28 and TRBJ1-5, with 7 bases matching TRBD1. The CDR3 length is 14 residues. CDR1 MDHEN and CDR2 SYDVKM come from the germline V gene. V shed 7 bases and J 5 bases; nucleotides not matched to a gene: 8. The CDR3 nucleotides are TGTGCCAGCACCCAAGGGGGCTCGCATCAGCCCCAGCATTTT. Its translation: CASTQGGSHQPQHF.

The chain joins TRBV2 to TRBJ2-2; 13 bases are shared with TRBD2. The CDR3 is made up of 19 amino acids. Germline V gene sequence: CDR1 SNHLY, CDR2 FYNNEI. V was pared by 2 bases and J by 3 bases, with 9 bases of the junction left unmatched. DNA for the CDR3: TGTGCCAGCAGTGAACCGACTAGCGGGAGGTTGGGTTACACCGGGGAGCTGTTTTTT. Translation: CASSEPTSGRLGYTGELFF.

This sequence joins TRBV7-2 and TRBJ2-1; 16 positions agree with TRBD2. The CDR3 is 19 residues long. Per germline, CDR1 SGHTA and CDR2 FQGNSA. V lost 5 bases, J lost 1 base, and 8 bases stayed unmatched. The CDR3 DNA is TGTGCCAGCAGCCGGACACCGGGACTAGCGGGAGGGTCCTACAATGAGCAGTTCTTC. Translating it yields CASSRTPGLAGGSYNEQFF.

The chain uses TRBV28 and TRBJ2-1; 7 bases are shared with TRBD1. The CDR3 spans 14 residues. With V trimmed by 10 bases and J by 8 bases, 14 bases remained unmatched. CDR1 is MDHEN and CDR2 is SYDVKM in the germline V gene. The CDR3 reads CATTWTGYRDEQFF. The CDR3, as DNA: TGTGCCACGACCTGGACAGGTTATAGGGATGAGCAGTTCTTC.

This clone was seen just once. The genes are TRBV7-3 and TRBJ2-1; TRBD2 agrees at 12 bases. This CDR3 has 17 amino acids. Germline CDR1 SGHTA, CDR2 FQGTGA. The trim removed 4 bases at V and 10 bases at J, leaving 14 bases unmatched. In nucleotides, the CDR3 is TGTGCCAGCAGCTCTAAAAACCCGGGACTAGCGGGTGTGGAGCAGTTCTTC. This encodes CASSSKNPGLAGVEQFF.

This rearrangement joins TRBV4-3 to TRBJ2-1; 7 bases are a match to TRBD2. From germline, CDR1 is LGHNA and CDR2 YSLEER. V was clipped by 3 bases and J by 9 bases; unmatched bases: 14. CDR3 length: 16 amino acids. As DNA, the CDR3 is TGCGCCAGCAGCCATGGGACTACCTTTACCGGCGGTGAGCAGTTCTTC. Its translation: CASSHGTTFTGGEQFF.

The chain has TRBV6-4 and TRBJ2-1, with TRBD2 as a possible D gene (5 bases). V was trimmed by 4 bases and J by 5 bases, leaving 9 bases between them. Germline V gene data show CDR1 as MRHNA and CDR2 as SNTAGT. The CDR3 is 13 residues long. The CDR3 bases are TGTGCCAGCAGTGCGGGATCCAACAATGAGCAGTTCTTC. Amino acid sequence: CASSAGSNNEQFF.

This clone was found a few times. The chain has TRBV6-5 and TRBJ1-1; possibly TRBD1 for D (6 bases). CDR1 and CDR2 (germline): MNHEY, SVGAGI. This CDR3 has 15 residues. V lost 7 bases and J 2 bases, leaving 17 bases between the germline ends. CDR3 bases: TGTGCCAGCACCCTAGGATGGGGGCGAAACACTGAAGCTTTCTTT. Its protein is CASTLGWGRNTEAFF.

A few counts support this clone. The genes are TRBV19 and TRBJ2-7, with 10 bases identical to TRBD1. The CDR3 consists of 14 residues. The germline gives CDR1 LNHDA, CDR2 SQIVND (reference sequence). Trimming removed 8 bases from V and 5 bases from J; junction bases left unmatched: 9. CDR3 loop: CASALGTGDHEQYF. Written as DNA, the CDR3 is TGTGCCAGTGCGCTGGGGACAGGGGACCACGAGCAGTACTTC.

The chain joins TRBV6-2 or TRBV6-3 to TRBJ1-1, with 7 bases identical to TRBD1. Trimming took 3 bases from V and 1 from J; bases not matched to a gene: 2. This CDR3 is 14 amino acids long. Germline CDR1 MNHEY, CDR2 SVGEGT. The CDR3: CASSYRTGNTEAFF. In DNA form, the CDR3 reads TGTGCCAGCAGTTATCGGACAGGGAACACTGAAGCTTTCTTT.